The clone carrying this T cell receptor beta chain was seen a handful of times. The antigen is undetermined. This specimen comes from a study of cytomegalovirus exposure and HLA in healthy donors. Study overall: Early release data held about 92 million unique TCRs from HLA-typed donors.

The CDR3 runs to 21 residues. In germline, CDR1 is LGHNA, CDR2 YNFKEQ. Trimming cost V 3 bases and J 5 bases, with 32 bases left between them. Study-level results: A few chains tied to CMV proved CMV antigen-specific in vitro.

Primers: 60 Vbeta forward and 13 Jbeta reverse. Original methodology: Unique TCR beta chains numbered around 80 million in a later analysis, with around 11 million shared. Clones were sequenced by immunoSEQ multiplex PCR, and TCRdb holds only the in-frame ones, with some missing. For V, J and clone size, that table is used; D and trimming come from the DNA. The table includes about 110,000 clones, 60% to 85% detected once. Sequencing used PBMCs. The rearrangement links TRBV4-2 to TRBJ2-1, with TRBD1 as a possible D gene (5 bases). This TCR derives from a male donor in good health and CMV-seropositive. DNA for the CDR3: TGTGCCAGCAGCCAGTTAATTCGGGCGGACAATCGAGACAGAGGAGACAATGAGCAGTTCTTC. Its protein product is CASSQLIRADNRDRGDNEQFF.